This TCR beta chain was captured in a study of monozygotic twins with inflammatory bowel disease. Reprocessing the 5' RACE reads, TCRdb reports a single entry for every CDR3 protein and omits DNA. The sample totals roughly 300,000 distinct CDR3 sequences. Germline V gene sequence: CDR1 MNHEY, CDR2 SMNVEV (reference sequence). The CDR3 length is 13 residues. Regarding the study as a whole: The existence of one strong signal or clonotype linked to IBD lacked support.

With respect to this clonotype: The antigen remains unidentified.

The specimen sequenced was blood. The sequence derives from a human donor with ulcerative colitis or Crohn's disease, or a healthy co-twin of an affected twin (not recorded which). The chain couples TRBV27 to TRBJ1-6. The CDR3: CASSLVYNSPLHF.